The clone carrying this TCR beta chain turned up a few times. Its target is unknown. Trimming removed 1 base at V and 4 bases at J, with 10 bases between. Germline CDR1 reads SNHLY; CDR2 reads FYNNEI. The CDR3 has 14 residues. These data are taken from a study of CD8 T cells in Susac syndrome. Study results and caveats: It was acknowledged in the study that its TCR sequencing and HLA analysis involved a relatively small number of individuals.

Sequencing of TCR beta was performed on blood CD8+ T cells and on blood CD4+ T cells. The patients who served as multiple sclerosis controls were treatment-naive and had stable or active relapsing-remitting disease that fulfilled the revised McDonald criteria. Negative isolation was applied to CD8+ and CD4+ T cells, and FACS enrichment was applied to TEMRA cells. Random hexamers primed reverse transcription of roughly 0.45 to 1 ug RNA. TCRdb fed the immunoSEQ multiplex PCR reads into MiXCR, producing one record per CDR3 protein. The repertoire holds about 430,000 distinct CDR3 sequences, 85% seen once, with approximately 0.11% in the top ten.

The chain couples TRBV2 to TRBJ1-2, with TRBD1 as a possible D gene (6 bases). The material sequenced was CD8+ T cells from PBMCs. This sequence originates from a human donor with multiple sclerosis. This chain's CDR3 is CASSEDRVSYGYTF. In nucleotides, the CDR3 is TGTGCCAGCAGTGAAGACAGGGTGAGCTATGGCTACACCTTC.